The rows below give T cell receptor beta chains drawn from one sample of a study of CD8 T cells in Susac syndrome. TCRdb itself ran the immunoSEQ multiplex PCR reads through MiXCR, one entry per CDR3 protein. The sample has 100,000 to 150,000 distinct CDR3 sequences; 90% to 95% are singletons. Sequencing was carried out using CD4+ T cells from PBMCs. These receptors were obtained from a human donor in good health. CDR3s include the opening cysteine and the closing phenylalanine or tryptophan. The size field is filled for only some rows; it gives once, few, many or a size class.

size	J	V	CDR3
NA	TRBJ1-3	TRBV12-3/TRBV12-4	CASSLGAEGYTIYF
NA	TRBJ1-1	TRBV7-9	CASSLRQMNTEAFF
NA	TRBJ2-3	TRBV29-1	CSVESTRGSSTDTQYF
NA	TRBJ2-7	TRBV7-2	CASSPSNGILIKTYEQYF
few	TRBJ2-1	TRBV6-2/TRBV6-3	CASRVTGTSNEQFF
NA	TRBJ2-7	TRBV7-9	CASSPRSNSYEQYF
NA	TRBJ2-2	TRBV5-1	CASSTEGGMNTGELFF
NA	TRBJ2-7	TRBV29-1	CSVEGRGSYEQYF
NA	TRBJ2-7	TRBV2	CASSSRASLYEQYF
NA	TRBJ1-5	TRBV2	CASSDKGRGQPQHF
NA	TRBJ2-7	TRBV7-2	CASSLMQGRLYEQYF
NA	TRBJ2-1	TRBV15	CATSNFQGSYVRF
NA	TRBJ1-5	TRBV7-9	CASSRDQFQPQHF
NA	TRBJ2-3	TRBV4-3	CASSQDSAGGLADTQYF
NA	TRBJ2-1	TRBV27	CASSSRTWGEQFF
NA	TRBJ2-2	TRBV20-1	CSARAGANTGELFF
NA	TRBJ1-1	TRBV5-1	CASSLGGANTEAFF
NA	TRBJ1-1	TRBV9	CASSLKGGTEAFF
NA	TRBJ1-5	TRBV30	CAWSAESPGIQPQHF
NA	TRBJ1-1	TRBV7-9	CASRRGGEAFF
NA	TRBJ2-1	TRBV11-2	CASSPGRSGRFREQFF
few	TRBJ1-1	TRBV7-6	CASSSYRGAEAFF
NA	TRBJ2-5	TRBV7-8	CASSRDGGRETQYF
NA	TRBJ1-1	TRBV27	CASTDRITEAFF
NA	TRBJ2-3	TRBV29-1	CSVGRTGGTDTQYF
NA	TRBJ2-4	TRBV7-2	CASSSQGANIQYF
NA	TRBJ2-7	TRBV30	CAWSVMEAVKQYF